This T cell receptor (beta chain) emerged from a study of shared clonotypes between healthy human individuals. Findings and caveats of the study: Naive subsets, compared against memory subsets, generally had larger estimated richness values.

The V gene's germline CDR1 is SGHAT and CDR2 FQNNGV. The trim removed 2 bases at V and 3 bases at J, leaving 5 bases unmatched. This CDR3 is built from 15 residues. Profiled with immunoSEQ multiplex PCR; TCRdb holds only in-frame clones, not every one. Of some 1,600,000 clones in the sample, approximately 98% were seen once. Worth noting for this clone: As yet, its antigen is unknown.

The chain links TRBV11-2 to TRBJ2-7; 9 bases are a match to TRBD2. This clonotype originated in a man younger than 45 in good health. Sequencing input: naive CD4+ T cells sorted from blood. Subset in this sample: CD45RA+ positively selected. As DNA, the CDR3 is TGTGCCAGCAGCTTAAGTACTAGCGGGTTCTACGAGCAGTACTTC. It encodes CASSLSTSGFYEQYF.